This T cell receptor beta chain was recorded in a study of Graves' ophthalmopathy and Graves' hyperthyroidism. For repertoire sequencing, the TCR beta CDR3 regions were amplified from RNA transcripts. RT-PCR with HTBI primers came first, then second-round multiplex PCR. One entry per CDR3 protein, called by TCRdb with MiXCR from the multiplex PCR reads. The top ten clones hold around 7% of a sample with roughly 610,000 distinct CDR3 sequences, 22% of them seen once. Germline CDR1 and CDR2: MGHRA and YSYEKL. The CDR3 contains 17 residues. The V end was cut by 1 base, the J end by 0 bases, with 10 bases between.

This TCR was recovered from a woman younger than 30 with stable Graves' hyperthyroidism. Some clones in this sample may be carry-over from other donors' samples. Input material: peripheral blood. The chain recombines TRBV4-1 with TRBJ1-6, with D uncertain. In DNA form, the CDR3 reads TGCGCCAGCAGCCAAGGGATGCAGAGCTCCTATAATTCACCCCTCCACTTT. Protein sequence: CASSQGMQSSYNSPLHF.